This TCR beta chain was recorded in a study of human T cells and chemical hapten exposure. Study conclusions and caveats: TCRs exceeding 1 in 1000 frequency stayed unchanged with DPC sensitization.

TCRdb called the RACE reads again in MiXCR, with one record for every CDR3 protein. The sample lists 100,000 or so distinct CDR3 sequences; less than 35% were seen once. Documented time point: patch test 3, about 24 weeks after DPC sensitization. Stated treatment: therapeutic diphenylcyclopropenone sensitization with weekly scalp DPC. Blood sampling occurred before each patch-test application. People who gave samples had alopecia, were 18 to 70 years old, and were suitable for DPC. Worth noting for this clonotype: Antigen specificity is unknown.

In germline, CDR1 is MNHEY, CDR2 SVGAGI. Between the trimmed V and J ends, which lost 2 bases and 0 bases, there was a span of 12 bases. CDR3 length equals 16 residues. The chain joins TRBV6-5 to TRBJ2-3, with D perhaps matching TRBD1 (6 bases). The source is a man aged 35-49 years with alopecia areata. Some clones in this sample may be carry-over from other donors' samples. Sequenced material: whole blood, taken in connection with sensitization to the hapten diphenylcyclopropenone (DPC). CDR3 sequence reads: CASSYRDTPSTDTQYF. The CDR3 DNA reads as TGTGCCAGCAGTTACAGGGACACACCTAGCACAGATACGCAGTATTTT.